The 14 T cell receptor beta chains below all came from one sample that was sequenced in a study of blood T cell repertoires in COVID-19. Profiling relied on immunoSEQ multiplex PCR, and the TCRdb table lists in-frame clones only, not all of them. The table has approximately 40,000 clones, roughly 90% seen once; the top ten hold roughly 5.7%. Sequencing input: peripheral blood. The receptors shown here come from a human donor in a cohort sampled during active COVID-19.

V gene TRBV19 combines with J gene TRBJ2-2; 10 bases are shared with TRBD1. V was pared by 8 bases and J by 3 bases, with 3 bases of the junction left unmatched. The CDR3 is 14 amino acids. The germline V gene encodes CDR1 LNHDA and CDR2 SQIVND (reference sequence). The CDR3 here is CASVGQGYTGELFF. The CDR3 coding sequence is TGTGCCAGTGTGGGACAGGGGTACACCGGGGAGCTGTTTTTT.

The chain uses TRBV18 and TRBJ1-1; D remains unclear. Germline-derived CDR1 and CDR2 are KGHSH and LQKENI. This CDR3 contains 14 residues. V lost 3 bases to trimming and J lost 1 base, with 9 bases between them. Written as DNA, the CDR3 is TGTGCCAGCTCACCTCCGAGCACGAACACTGAAGCTTTCTTT. Amino acids: CASSPPSTNTEAFF. The whole variable domain, filled in from reference TRBV18 and TRBJ1-1, reads NAGVMQNPRHLVRRRGQEARLRCSPMKGHSHVYWYRQLPEEGLKFMVYLQKENIIDESGMPKERFSAEFPKEGPSILRIQQVVRGDSAAYFCASSPPSTNTEAFFGQGTRLTVV.

The chain has TRBV27 and TRBJ2-7; 7 bases fit TRBD2. Trimming took 3 bases from V and 6 from J; bases not matched to a gene: 14. Per germline, CDR1 MNHEY and CDR2 SMNVEV (reference sequence). The CDR3 totals 16 residues. CDR3 sequence (DNA): TGTGCCAGCAGTTTTTGGGGGGGGAGTTTGAGCTCCGAGCAGTACTTC. This encodes CASSFWGGSLSSEQYF.

This rearrangement joins TRBV9 to TRBJ2-7, with a possible D match to TRBD1 (6 bases). Between the trimmed V and J ends, which lost 3 bases and 5 bases, there was a span of 12 bases. This CDR3 is 13 amino acids long. Per germline, CDR1 SGDLS and CDR2 YYNGEE. CDR3 region: CASSAHHRDEQYF. The CDR3 DNA reads TGTGCCAGCAGCGCGCACCACAGGGACGAGCAGTACTTC.

The chain links TRBV6-5 to TRBJ2-1; 9 bases are a match to TRBD2. V lost 6 bases to trimming and J lost 8 bases; unmatched junction nucleotides: 11. The germline V gene has CDR1 MNHEY and CDR2 SVGAGI. The CDR3 is made up of 15 amino acids. The CDR3 spells CASSHKAGGAYEQFF. The CDR3 bases are TGTGCCAGCAGCCATAAGGCGGGGGGGGCTTATGAGCAGTTCTTC.

The chain links TRBV5-1 to TRBJ2-1, with TRBD2 matching 11 bases. CDR1 is SGHRS, CDR2 YFSETQ, per germline. V dropped 5 bases and J dropped 3; count of bases not matched to a gene: 10. The CDR3 is made up of 17 amino acids. The CDR3 sequence: CASRVLITSGSYNEQFF. In nucleotides, the CDR3 is TGCGCCAGCAGGGTGTTAATTACTAGCGGGAGCTACAATGAGCAGTTCTTC.

The CDR3: CASSQDAAAGISYEQYF. CDR3 in DNA: TGTGCCAGCAGCCAAGATGCGGCGGCAGGGATCTCCTACGAGCAGTACTTC. The chain links TRBV4-2 to TRBJ2-7, with TRBD1 as a possible D gene (5 bases). Trimming removed 0 bases from V and 0 bases from J, with 15 bases in between. The CDR3 covers 17 residues. Per germline, CDR1 LGHNA and CDR2 YNFKEQ.

J is TRBJ2-1 and V is TRBV9; maybe TRBD2 (5 bases). This CDR3 contains 15 residues. The germline V gene has CDR1 SGDLS and CDR2 YYNGEE. Trimming pared 0 bases from V and 3 bases from J, leaving 10 bases between. The CDR3 reads CASSVEWRVYNEQFF. CDR3 bases: TGTGCCAGCAGCGTAGAATGGCGGGTCTACAATGAGCAGTTCTTC.

The chain joins TRBV18 to TRBJ1-6, with D possibly TRBD1 on 6 matching bases. Per the germline V gene, CDR1 is KGHSH and CDR2 is LQKENI. This CDR3 contains 14 residues. The ends were cut back, 8 bases at V and 4 bases at J, with 12 bases in the middle. CDR3 in DNA: TGTGCCAGCACATTGGACAGTTATAATTCACCCCTCCACTTT. Protein: CASTLDSYNSPLHF.

This clone is judged medium-sized (0.01 to 0.1%). The chain has TRBV9 and TRBJ2-3; 7 bases agree with TRBD2. This CDR3 region has 14 residues. The ends lost 7 bases at V and 0 bases at J; junction bases unmatched: 5. CDR1 SGDLS and CDR2 YYNGEE come from the germline V gene. The chain's CDR3 is CASGREGSTDTQYF. CDR3 coding DNA: TGTGCCAGCGGCAGGGAGGGCAGCACAGATACGCAGTATTTT.

The chain recombines TRBV7-9 with TRBJ2-7; D is uncertain. The length of the CDR3 is 13 residues. Germline values: CDR1 SEHNR, CDR2 FQNEAQ (reference sequence). Trimming removed 0 bases from V and 5 bases from J, with 8 bases in between. This chain's CDR3 is CASSLALTNEQYF. The CDR3 nucleotides are TGTGCCAGCAGCTTAGCGCTTACTAACGAGCAGTACTTC.

V and J are TRBV18 and TRBJ2-7; tentatively, D is TRBD2 (5 bases). Germline CDR1 is KGHSH and CDR2 is LQKENI. This CDR3 has 14 residues. The V end was cut by 6 bases, the J end by 0 bases, with 12 bases between. The CDR3 nucleotides are TGTGCCAGCTCTTCACAAGGGAGCTCCTACGAGCAGTACTTC. It encodes CASSSQGSSYEQYF.

With respect to this clone: The sample holds other DNA sequences that translate to the same CDR3. V is TRBV5-1 and J is TRBJ1-1; no clear D. This CDR3 is 14 amino acids long. Germline V gene sequence: CDR1 SGHRS, CDR2 YFSETQ. Deletions cut 0 bases from V and 1 base from J, with 7 bases between. CDR3 in amino acids: CASSLVPGNTEAFF. In DNA, the CDR3 is TGCGCCAGCAGCTTGGTTCCAGGGAACACTGAAGCTTTCTTT.

The chain joins TRBV5-1 to TRBJ2-7; 7 bases align to TRBD1. The CDR3 sequence is 13 residues long. Germline CDR1 SGHRS, CDR2 YFSETQ. Germline trimming cut 7 bases from V and 4 bases from J; bases unmatched to any gene: 8. This CDR3 is CASGQRQGYEQYF. CDR3 DNA: TGCGCCAGCGGTCAGCGACAGGGTTACGAGCAGTACTTC. The full variable domain, its missing parts supplied by reference TRBV5-1 and TRBJ2-7, is KAGVTQTPRYLIKTRGQQVTLSCSPISGHRSVSWYQQTPGQGLQFLFEYFSETQRNKGNFPGRFSGRQFSNSRSEMNVSTLELGDSALYLCASGQRQGYEQYFGPGTRLTVT.